A selection of T cell receptor beta chains follows, all from one sample in a study of blood T cell repertoires in COVID-19. Assay used: immunoSEQ multiplex PCR; TCRdb lists only in-frame clones, some missing. This sample has 300,000 to 350,000 clones, with approximately 84% found just once. The source material was PBMCs or T cells enriched from blood (not recorded which). The receptors derive from a woman in her 30s who had recovered from COVID-19. The CDR3 runs from the conserved cysteine through the conserved F or W. D genes are given only for firm matches. Only some rows state a clone size, as once, few, many or a class for expanded clones.

CASSVDKGGYEQYF	TGTGCCAGCAGTGTAGACAAGGGAGGATACGAGCAGTACTTC	14	.	TRBV2	TRBJ2-7	.
CASRSGNTEAFF	TGTGCCAGCAGATCGGGGAACACTGAAGCTTTCTTT	12	.	TRBV7-9	TRBJ1-1	.
CASSFSGVELGSDGYTF	TGTGCCAGCAGTTTTTCCGGGGTCGAACTAGGGAGCGATGGCTACACCTTC	17	.	TRBV28	TRBJ1-2	.
CASSLAQGQETQYF	TGTGCCAGCAGCTTAGCACAGGGGCAAGAGACCCAGTACTTC	14	.	TRBV7-9	TRBJ2-5	TRBD1
CASSLRGINTGELFF	TGCGCCAGCAGCTTGCGAGGGATTAACACCGGGGAGCTGTTTTTT	15	.	TRBV5-1	TRBJ2-2	.
CATSEERADTQYF	TGTGCCACCAGTGAGGAACGGGCAGATACGCAGTATTTT	13	once	TRBV24-1	TRBJ2-3	.
CASSIRGREEKLFF	TGTGCCAGTAGTATAAGGGGAAGGGAAGAAAAACTGTTTTTT	14	.	TRBV19	TRBJ1-4	.
CASSSRGVTGVHEQYF	TGTGCCAGCAGCTCTAGGGGGGTCACAGGGGTCCACGAGCAGTACTTC	16	.	TRBV7-2	TRBJ2-7	.
CASGTGGQETQYF	TGCGCCAGCGGAACCGGGGGGCAAGAGACCCAGTACTTC	13	.	TRBV10-1	TRBJ2-5	TRBD2
CASSWAQGGNQPQHF	TGTGCCAGCAGTTGGGCACAGGGTGGCAATCAGCCCCAGCATTTT	15	.	TRBV2	TRBJ1-5	.
CASSQDPGRDSPLHF	TGCGCCAGCAGCCAAGATCCGGGGAGGGATTCACCCCTCCACTTT	15	.	TRBV4-3	TRBJ1-6	.
CASSLGDRGRTDTQYF	TGTGCCAGCAGCTTAGGCGACAGGGGGAGAACAGATACGCAGTATTTT	16	.	TRBV13	TRBJ2-3	TRBD1
CASSRTRGSYGYTF	TGTGCCAGCAGTCGGACAAGGGGGAGCTATGGCTACACCTTC	14	.	TRBV28	TRBJ1-2	.
CASSSEIGQGASTF	TGTGCCAGTAGTAGCGAAATAGGACAGGGGGCATCTACCTTC	14	.	TRBV19	TRBJ1-2	TRBD1
CASSQDSYGYTF	TGCGCCAGCAGCCAGGACAGCTATGGCTACACCTTC	12	.	TRBV5-1	TRBJ1-2	.
CASSLWTGITPNQPQHF	TGTGCCAGCAGCTTATGGACAGGGATTACGCCCAATCAGCCCCAGCATTTT	17	.	TRBV7-2	TRBJ1-5	TRBD1
CASSGTGTGGFGSPLHF	TGTGCCAGCAGCGGAACCGGGACAGGGGGCTTTGGTTCACCCCTCCACTTT	17	.	TRBV5-6	TRBJ1-6	TRBD1
CASGWDRGVYNEQFF	TGTGCCAGCGGCTGGGACAGGGGCGTGTACAATGAGCAGTTCTTC	15	.	TRBV25-1	TRBJ2-1	TRBD1
CASSRRGSGNQPQHF	TGTGCCAGCAGCCGGAGGGGAAGTGGCAATCAGCCCCAGCATTTT	15	.	TRBV28	TRBJ1-5	.
CASSISGEGGELFF	TGTGCCAGTAGTATCTCCGGGGAGGGCGGGGAGCTGTTTTTT	14	.	TRBV19	TRBJ2-2	TRBD2
CASSSGQHMNTEAFF	TGTGCCAGCAGCTCGGGACAACACATGAACACTGAAGCTTTCTTT	15	once	TRBV5-4	TRBJ1-1	.
CASSLGGIYEQYF	TGTGCCAGCAGCTTAGGAGGGATCTACGAGCAGTACTTC	13	.	TRBV7-9	TRBJ2-7	.
CASSLIAGEETQYF	TGCGCCAGCAGCTTGATCGCAGGGGAAGAGACCCAGTACTTC	14	.	TRBV5-1	TRBJ2-5	.
CASSLLGRGLNSPLHF	TGTGCCAGCAGTTTACTGGGCAGGGGCCTCAATTCACCCCTCCACTTT	16	.	TRBV27	TRBJ1-6	.
CASSQSGRGRCEQFF	TGCGCCAGCAGTCAATCGGGAAGGGGTAGGTGTGAGCAGTTCTTC	15	.	TRBV23-1	TRBJ2-1	.
CASSDHKGTGFTGSYEQYF	TGTGCCAGCAGTGACCACAAGGGGACAGGGTTTACCGGGTCCTACGAGCAGTACTTC	19	.	TRBV6-4	TRBJ2-7	TRBD1
CASSPGQGRGTEAFF	TGTGCCAGCAGCCCCGGACAGGGGAGGGGCACTGAAGCTTTCTTT	15	.	TRBV9	TRBJ1-1	TRBD1
CASRTGDRGNTIYF	TGTGCCAGCAGGACAGGGGATCGTGGAAACACCATATATTTT	14	.	TRBV6-5	TRBJ1-3	TRBD1
CAWSVRSRETQYF	TGTGCCTGGAGTGTACGATCTAGGGAGACCCAGTACTTC	13	.	TRBV30	TRBJ2-5	.
CASRASTDTQYF	TGTGCCAGCAGGGCCTCCACAGATACGCAGTATTTT	12	.	TRBV27	TRBJ2-3	.
CASSIGGKGTQYF	TGTGCCAGTAGTATAGGAGGGAAGGGAACGCAGTATTTT	13	.	TRBV19	TRBJ2-3	.
CASSRLQGGANTGELFF	TGTGCCAGCAGCCGACTACAGGGGGGCGCGAACACCGGGGAGCTGTTTTTT	17	once	TRBV6-2/TRBV6-3	TRBJ2-2	TRBD1
CASSLRGDRFPPIYGYTF	TGTGCCAGCAGCCTAAGGGGGGACAGGTTCCCACCAATATATGGCTACACCTTC	18	.	TRBV28	TRBJ1-2	TRBD1
CAWIPPRARNYGYTF	TGTGCCTGGATCCCCCCGCGGGCGAGGAACTATGGCTACACCTTC	15	once	TRBV30	TRBJ1-2	.
CASSPLGTGVATGELFF	TGTGCCAGCTCACCACTGGGGACAGGCGTCGCCACCGGGGAGCTGTTTTTT	17	.	TRBV18	TRBJ2-2	TRBD1
CASSSDRQRGYTF	TGTGCCAGCAGCTCCGACAGGCAGCGGGGCTACACCTTC	13	.	TRBV7-8	TRBJ1-2	.
CASSIAGRGAADTQYF	TGTGCCAGTAGTATTGCCGGCAGGGGGGCGGCAGATACGCAGTATTTT	16	.	TRBV19	TRBJ2-3	.
CASSSGGLSYEQYF	TGCGCCAGCAGCTCGGGGGGGCTCTCCTACGAGCAGTACTTC	14	.	TRBV5-1	TRBJ2-7	TRBD2
CASSLGGRRYGYTF	TGTGCCAGCAGTTTAGGGGGCCGCCGCTATGGCTACACCTTC	14	.	TRBV27	TRBJ1-2	.
CSVEDTAPGTQYF	TGCAGCGTTGAAGATACAGCCCCAGGGACCCAGTACTTC	13	.	TRBV29-1	TRBJ2-5	.